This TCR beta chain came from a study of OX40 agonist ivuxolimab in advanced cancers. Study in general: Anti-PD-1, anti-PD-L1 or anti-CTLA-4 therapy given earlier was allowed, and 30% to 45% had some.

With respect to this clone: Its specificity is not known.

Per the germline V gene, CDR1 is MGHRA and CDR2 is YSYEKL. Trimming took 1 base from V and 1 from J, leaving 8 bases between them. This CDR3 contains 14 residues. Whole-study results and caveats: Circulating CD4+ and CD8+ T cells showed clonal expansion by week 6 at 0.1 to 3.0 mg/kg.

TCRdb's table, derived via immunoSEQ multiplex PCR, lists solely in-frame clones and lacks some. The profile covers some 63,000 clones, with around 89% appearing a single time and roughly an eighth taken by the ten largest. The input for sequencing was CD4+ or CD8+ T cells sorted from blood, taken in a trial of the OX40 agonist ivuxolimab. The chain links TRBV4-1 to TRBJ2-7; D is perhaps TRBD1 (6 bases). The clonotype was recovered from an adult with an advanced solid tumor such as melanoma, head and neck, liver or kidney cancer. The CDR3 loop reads CASSQGQVSYEQYF. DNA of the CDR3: TGCGCCAGCAGCCAAGGACAGGTGTCCTACGAGCAGTACTTC.